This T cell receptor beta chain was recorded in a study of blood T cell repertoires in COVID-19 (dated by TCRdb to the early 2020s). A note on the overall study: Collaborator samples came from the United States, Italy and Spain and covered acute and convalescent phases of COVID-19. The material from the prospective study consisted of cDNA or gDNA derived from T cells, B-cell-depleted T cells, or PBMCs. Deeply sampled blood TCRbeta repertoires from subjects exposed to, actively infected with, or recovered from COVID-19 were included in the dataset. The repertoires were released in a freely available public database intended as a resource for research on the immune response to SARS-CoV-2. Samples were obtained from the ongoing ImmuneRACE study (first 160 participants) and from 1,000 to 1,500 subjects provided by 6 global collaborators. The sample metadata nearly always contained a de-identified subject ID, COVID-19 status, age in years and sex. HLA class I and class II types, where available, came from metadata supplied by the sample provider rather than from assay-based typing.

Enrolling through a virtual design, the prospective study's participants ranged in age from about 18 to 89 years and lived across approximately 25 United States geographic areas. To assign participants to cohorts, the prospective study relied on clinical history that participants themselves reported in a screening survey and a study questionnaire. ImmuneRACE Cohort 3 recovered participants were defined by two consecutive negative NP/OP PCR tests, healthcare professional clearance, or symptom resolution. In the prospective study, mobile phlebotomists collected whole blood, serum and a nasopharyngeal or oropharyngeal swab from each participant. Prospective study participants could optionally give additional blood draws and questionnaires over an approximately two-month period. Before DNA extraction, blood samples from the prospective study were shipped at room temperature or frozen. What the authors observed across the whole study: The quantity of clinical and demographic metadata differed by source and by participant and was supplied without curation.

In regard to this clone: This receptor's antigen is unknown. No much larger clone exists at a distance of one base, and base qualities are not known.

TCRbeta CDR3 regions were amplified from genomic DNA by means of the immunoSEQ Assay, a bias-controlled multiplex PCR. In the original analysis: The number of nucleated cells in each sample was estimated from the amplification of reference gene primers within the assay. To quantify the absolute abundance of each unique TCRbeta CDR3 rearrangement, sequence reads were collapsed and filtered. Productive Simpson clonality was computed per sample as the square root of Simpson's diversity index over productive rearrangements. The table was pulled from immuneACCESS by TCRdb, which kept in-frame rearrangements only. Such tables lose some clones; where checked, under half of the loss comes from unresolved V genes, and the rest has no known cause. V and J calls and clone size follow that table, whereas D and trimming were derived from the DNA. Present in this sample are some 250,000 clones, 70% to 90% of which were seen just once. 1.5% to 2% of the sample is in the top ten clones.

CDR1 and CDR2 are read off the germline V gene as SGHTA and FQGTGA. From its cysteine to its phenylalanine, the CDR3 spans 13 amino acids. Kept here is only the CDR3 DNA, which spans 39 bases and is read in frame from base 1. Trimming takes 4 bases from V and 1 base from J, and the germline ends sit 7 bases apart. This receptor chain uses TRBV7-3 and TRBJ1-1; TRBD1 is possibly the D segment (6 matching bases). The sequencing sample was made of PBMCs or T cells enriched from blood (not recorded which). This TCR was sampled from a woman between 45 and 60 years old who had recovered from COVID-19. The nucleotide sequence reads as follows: TGTGCCAGCAGCTCACAGGGGAACACTGAAGCTTTCTTT. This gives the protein CASSSQGNTEAFF.